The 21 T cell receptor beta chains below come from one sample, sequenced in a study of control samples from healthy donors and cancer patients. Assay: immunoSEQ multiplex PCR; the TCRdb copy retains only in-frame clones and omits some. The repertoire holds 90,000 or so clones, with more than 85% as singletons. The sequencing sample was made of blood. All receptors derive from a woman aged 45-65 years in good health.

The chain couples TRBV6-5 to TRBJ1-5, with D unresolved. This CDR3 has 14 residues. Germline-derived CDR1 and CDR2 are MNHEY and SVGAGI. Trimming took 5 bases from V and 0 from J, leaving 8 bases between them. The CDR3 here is CASSLHYSNQPQHF. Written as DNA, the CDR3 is TGTGCCAGCAGTCTTCACTATAGCAATCAGCCCCAGCATTTT.

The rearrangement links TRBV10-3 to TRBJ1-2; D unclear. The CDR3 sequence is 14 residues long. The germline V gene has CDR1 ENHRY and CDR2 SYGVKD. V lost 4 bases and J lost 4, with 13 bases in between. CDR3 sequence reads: CAISVGQAPYGYTF. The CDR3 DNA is TGTGCCATCAGTGTAGGGCAGGCACCCTATGGCTACACCTTC.

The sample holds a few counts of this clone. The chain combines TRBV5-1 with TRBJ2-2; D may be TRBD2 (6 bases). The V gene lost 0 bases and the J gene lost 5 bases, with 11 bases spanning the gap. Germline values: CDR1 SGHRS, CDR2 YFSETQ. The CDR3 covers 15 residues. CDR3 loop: CASSLEGGVTGELFF. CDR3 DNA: TGCGCCAGCAGCTTGGAGGGCGGGGTTACCGGGGAGCTGTTTTTT.

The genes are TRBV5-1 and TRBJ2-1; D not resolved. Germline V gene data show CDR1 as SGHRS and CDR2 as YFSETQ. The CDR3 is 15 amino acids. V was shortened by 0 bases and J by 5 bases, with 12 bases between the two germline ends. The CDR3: CASSLAGEFDNEQFF. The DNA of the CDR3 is TGCGCCAGCAGCTTGGCAGGCGAATTTGACAATGAGCAGTTCTTC.

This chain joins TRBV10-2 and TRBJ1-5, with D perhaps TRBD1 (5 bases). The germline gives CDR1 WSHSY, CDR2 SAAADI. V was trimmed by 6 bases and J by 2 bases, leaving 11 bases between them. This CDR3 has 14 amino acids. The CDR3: CASSRDPRNQPQHF. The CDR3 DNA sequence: TGCGCCAGCAGCCGGGACCCCCGCAATCAGCCCCAGCATTTT.

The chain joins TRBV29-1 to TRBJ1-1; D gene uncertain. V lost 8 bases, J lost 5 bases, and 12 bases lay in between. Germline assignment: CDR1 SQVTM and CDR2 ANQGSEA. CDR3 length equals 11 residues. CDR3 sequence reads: CSFKEQTEAFF. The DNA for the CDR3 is TGCAGCTTTAAGGAACAGACTGAAGCTTTCTTT.

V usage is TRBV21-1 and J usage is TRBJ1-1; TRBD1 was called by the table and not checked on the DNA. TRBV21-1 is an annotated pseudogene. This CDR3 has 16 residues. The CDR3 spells CASSKIPGQILTEAFF. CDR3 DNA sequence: TGTGCCAGCAGCAAAATCCCGGGACAAATTCTCACTGAAGCTTTCTTT.

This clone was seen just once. CDR3: CASTTDPADTQYF. CDR3 DNA sequence: TGTGCCAGCACCACGGACCCGGCAGATACGCAGTATTTT. V and J are TRBV2 and TRBJ2-3; D uncertain. The CDR3 sequence is 13 residues long. Trimming took 7 bases from V and 4 from J, leaving 12 bases between them. The germline CDR1 and CDR2 sequences are SNHLY and FYNNEI.

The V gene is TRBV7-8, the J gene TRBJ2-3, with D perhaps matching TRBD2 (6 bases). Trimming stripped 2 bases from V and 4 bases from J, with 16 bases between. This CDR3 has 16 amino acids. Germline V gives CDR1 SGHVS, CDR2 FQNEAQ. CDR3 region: CASSLYAGSGADTQYF. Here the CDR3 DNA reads TGTGCCAGCAGCTTATATGCGGGTTCGGGGGCAGATACGCAGTATTTT.

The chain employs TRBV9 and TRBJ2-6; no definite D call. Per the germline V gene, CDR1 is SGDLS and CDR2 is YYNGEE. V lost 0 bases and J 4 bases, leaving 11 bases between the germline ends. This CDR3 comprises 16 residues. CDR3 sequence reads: CASSVDEVPGANVLTF. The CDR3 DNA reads TGTGCCAGCAGCGTAGATGAGGTACCGGGGGCCAACGTCCTGACTTTC.

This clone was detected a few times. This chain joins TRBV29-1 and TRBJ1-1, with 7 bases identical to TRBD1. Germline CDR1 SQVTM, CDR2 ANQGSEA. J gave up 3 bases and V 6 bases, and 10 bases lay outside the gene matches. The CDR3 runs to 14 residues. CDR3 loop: CSVDLTGLDTEAFF. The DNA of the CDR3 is TGCAGCGTCGACCTGACAGGGCTGGACACTGAAGCTTTCTTT.

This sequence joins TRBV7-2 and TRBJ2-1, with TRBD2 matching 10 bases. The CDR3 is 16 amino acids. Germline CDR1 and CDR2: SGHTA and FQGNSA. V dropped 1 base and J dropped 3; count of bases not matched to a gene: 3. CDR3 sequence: CASSLEASGGYNEQFF. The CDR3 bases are TGTGCCAGCAGCTTAGAGGCTAGCGGGGGCTACAATGAGCAGTTCTTC.

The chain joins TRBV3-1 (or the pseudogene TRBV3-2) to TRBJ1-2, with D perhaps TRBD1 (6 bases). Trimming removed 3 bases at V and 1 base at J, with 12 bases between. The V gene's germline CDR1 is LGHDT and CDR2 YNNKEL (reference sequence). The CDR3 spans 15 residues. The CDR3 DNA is TGTGCCAGCAGCCACCGACAGGTCCTTAACTATGGCTACACCTTC. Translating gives CASSHRQVLNYGYTF.

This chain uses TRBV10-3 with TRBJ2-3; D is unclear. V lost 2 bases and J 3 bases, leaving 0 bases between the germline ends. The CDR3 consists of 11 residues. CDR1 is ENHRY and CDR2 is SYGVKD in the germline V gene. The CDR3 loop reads CAISETDTQYF. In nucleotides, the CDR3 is TGTGCCATCAGTGAGACAGATACGCAGTATTTT.

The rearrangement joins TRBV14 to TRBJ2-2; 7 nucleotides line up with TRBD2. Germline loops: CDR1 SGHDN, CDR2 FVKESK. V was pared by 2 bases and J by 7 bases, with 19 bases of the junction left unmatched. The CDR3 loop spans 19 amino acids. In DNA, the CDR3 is TGTGCCAGCAGCCAAACAGTGAGCCTAGCGGAGAGAGATGGCGGGGAGCTGTTTTTT. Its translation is CASSQTVSLAERDGGELFF.

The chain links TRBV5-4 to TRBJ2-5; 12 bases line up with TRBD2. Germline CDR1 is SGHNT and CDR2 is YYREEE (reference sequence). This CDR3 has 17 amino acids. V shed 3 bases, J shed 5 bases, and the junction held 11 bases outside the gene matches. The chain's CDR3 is CASSSFKTSGRGETQYF. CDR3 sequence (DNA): TGTGCCAGCAGCTCTTTCAAGACTAGCGGGAGAGGTGAGACCCAGTACTTC. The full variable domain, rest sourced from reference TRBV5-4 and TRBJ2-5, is ETGVTQSPTHLIKTRGQQVTLRCSSQSGHNTVSWYQQALGQGPQFIFQYYREEENGRGNFPPRFSGLQFPNYSSELNVNALELDDSALYLCASSSFKTSGRGETQYFGPGTRLLVL.

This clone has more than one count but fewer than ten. The CDR3 region has the DNA TGTGCCAGCAGCTTAAGTGTAGTATATACAGATACGCAGTATTTT. Translating it yields CASSLSVVYTDTQYF. The gene calls are TRBV7-2 and TRBJ2-3, with D hard to call. V lost 2 bases, J lost 3 bases, and 12 bases lay in between. This CDR3 comprises 15 residues. CDR1 SGHTA and CDR2 FQGNSA come from the germline V gene.

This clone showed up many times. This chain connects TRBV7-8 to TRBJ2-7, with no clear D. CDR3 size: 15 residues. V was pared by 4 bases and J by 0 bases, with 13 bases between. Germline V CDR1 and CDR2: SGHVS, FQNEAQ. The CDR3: CASSSRYSSSYEQYF. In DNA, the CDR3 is TGTGCCAGCAGCTCCCGTTACTCGAGCTCCTACGAGCAGTACTTC.

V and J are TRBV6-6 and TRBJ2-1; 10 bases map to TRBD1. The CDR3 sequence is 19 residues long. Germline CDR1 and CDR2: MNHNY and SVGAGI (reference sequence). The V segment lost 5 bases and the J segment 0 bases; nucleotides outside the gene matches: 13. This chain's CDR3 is CASSPPRDRGQSSYNEQFF. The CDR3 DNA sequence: TGTGCCAGCAGTCCGCCTCGGGACAGGGGCCAAAGCTCCTACAATGAGCAGTTCTTC.

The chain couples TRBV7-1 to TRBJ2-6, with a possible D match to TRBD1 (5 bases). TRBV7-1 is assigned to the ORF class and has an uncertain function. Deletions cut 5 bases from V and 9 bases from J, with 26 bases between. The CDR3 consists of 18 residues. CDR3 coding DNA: TGTGCCAGCAGCCTCTACAATCACGAGGACAAAGTCGGCAACGTCCTGACTTTC. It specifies CASSLYNHEDKVGNVLTF.

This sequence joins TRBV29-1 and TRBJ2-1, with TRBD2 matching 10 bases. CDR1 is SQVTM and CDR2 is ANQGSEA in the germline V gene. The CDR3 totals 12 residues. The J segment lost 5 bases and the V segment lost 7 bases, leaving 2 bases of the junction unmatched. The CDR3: CSGGLADNEQFF. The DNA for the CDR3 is TGCAGCGGAGGACTAGCGGACAATGAGCAGTTCTTC.